This TCR beta chain appears in the sequencing data of a study of blood T cell repertoires in COVID-19 (dated by TCRdb to 2018 to 2021). Study-wide context: Samples from collaborators originated in the United States, Italy and Spain and spanned both the acute and convalescent phases of COVID-19. The material from the prospective study consisted of cDNA or gDNA derived from T cells, B-cell-depleted T cells, or PBMCs. The dataset comprised deeply sampled blood TCRbeta repertoires from subjects exposed to, actively infected with, or recovered from COVID-19. The repertoires were released in a freely available public database intended as a resource for research on the immune response to SARS-CoV-2. The samples were drawn from two sources: the first 160 participants of the ongoing ImmuneRACE study, and approximately 1,300 subjects contributed by 6 global collaborators. Sample metadata almost always included a de-identified subject ID, COVID-19 status, age in years and sex. Where HLA class I and class II types were available, the types were taken from metadata supplied by the sample provider, not from assay-based typing. Findings and caveats that apply to the study as a whole: The amount of clinical and demographic metadata varied by source and participant and was provided uncurated.

Details on this clone: Which antigen it targets is not known. Base qualities are not recorded, but no much larger clone differs from it by a single base.

The immunoSEQ Assay, a bias-controlled multiplex PCR, was used to amplify TCRbeta CDR3 regions from genomic DNA. Per the original workflow: The number of nucleated cells in each sample was estimated from the amplification of reference gene primers within the assay. Sequence reads were collapsed and filtered to measure the absolute abundance of every unique TCRbeta CDR3 rearrangement. For each sample, productive Simpson clonality was calculated as the square root of Simpson's diversity index over productive rearrangements. Here the immuneACCESS table is served through TCRdb, limited to in-frame sequences with V and J called. Missing clones are a known gap in these copies; in checked studies unresolved V genes cover under half, and the rest lacks a known reason. For V, J and clone size, that table is used; D and trimming come from the DNA. The sample includes about 190,000 clones, with over 70% observed a single time. Together, the top ten hold 6.9% of the sample.

The collaborating institutions used their own protocols to collect whole blood in K2EDTA tubes. Collaborator samples were shipped for TCRbeta analysis as frozen whole blood, isolated PBMCs, or DNA extracted from either sample type. The CDR3 has 15 amino acids, counting the end cysteine and phenylalanine. The retained sequence is limited to the CDR3, 45 bases, with the frame set at the first base. CDR1 and CDR2 are read off the germline V gene as SGHDT and YYEEEE. From V the trimming removes 2 bases and from J it removes 5 bases, while the gene matches leave 7 bases of the junction unaccounted for. The TCR sequence derives from a man aged 55 to 70 with acute or convalescent COVID-19. The sample comprised peripheral blood. This chain is built from TRBV5-6 and TRBJ1-1, and TRBD1 aligns with 9 junction nucleotides. The bases are TGTGCCAGCAGCTTAGTGGGACAGGGCCTAACTGAAGCTTTCTTT. This translates into CASSLVGQGLTEAFF.